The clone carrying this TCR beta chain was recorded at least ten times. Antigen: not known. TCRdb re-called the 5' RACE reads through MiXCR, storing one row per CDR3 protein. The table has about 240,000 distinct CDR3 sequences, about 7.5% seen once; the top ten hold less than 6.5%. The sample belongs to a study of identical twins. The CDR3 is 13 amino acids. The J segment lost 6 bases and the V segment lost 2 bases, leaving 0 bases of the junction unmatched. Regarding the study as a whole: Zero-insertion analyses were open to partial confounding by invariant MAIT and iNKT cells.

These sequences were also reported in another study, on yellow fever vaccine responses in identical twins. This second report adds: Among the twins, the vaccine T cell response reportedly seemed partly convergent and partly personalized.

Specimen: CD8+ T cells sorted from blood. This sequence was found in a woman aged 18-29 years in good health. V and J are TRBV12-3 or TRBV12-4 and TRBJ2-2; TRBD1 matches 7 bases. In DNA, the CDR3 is TGTGCCAGCAGTTTACAGGGGGCCGGGGAGCTGTTTTTT. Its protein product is CASSLQGAGELFF.